What follows are 5 T cell receptor beta chains derived from one specimen sequenced in a study of blood T cell repertoires in COVID-19 (dated by TCRdb to about 2020). The library came from the immunoSEQ multiplex PCR assay. In TCRdb, the immuneACCESS table is reduced to in-frame sequences with V and J assigned. These tables do not hold every clone; where another copy was compared, an unresolved V gene accounts for under half, and the others remain unexplained. The table for this sample lists fewer than 150,000 clones; 87% of them were counted only once. Clones ranked in the top ten supply almost 30% of the sample. The material sequenced was peripheral blood. Receptor source: a woman aged 70 to 79 with acute or convalescent COVID-19.

The CDR3 loop is CASSFPRREDYGYTF. CDR3 DNA: TGTGCCAGCAGCTTTCCACGGCGGGAAGACTATGGCTACACCTTC. The chain employs TRBV7-9 and TRBJ1-2; D call uncertain. Trimming left V 3 bases short and J 3 bases short, with 14 bases between. The germline gives CDR1 SEHNR, CDR2 FQNEAQ (reference sequence). CDR3 length: 15 residues.

The rearrangement uses TRBV27 and TRBJ1-1, with D maybe TRBD1 (6 bases). From germline, CDR1 is MNHEY and CDR2 SMNVEV (reference sequence). The CDR3 sequence is 15 residues long. Trimming removed 5 bases at V and 2 bases at J, with 15 bases between. The CDR3 region is CASSPGTRPNTEAFF. CDR3 nucleotide sequence: TGTGCCAGCAGTCCGGGGACAAGACCTAACACTGAAGCTTTCTTT.

This chain links TRBV19 with TRBJ2-3, with TRBD1 matching 7 bases. The CDR3 is 15 residues long. Trimming took 5 bases from V and 3 from J; bases not matched to a gene: 8. Germline CDR1 and CDR2: LNHDA and SQIVND (reference sequence). CDR3 region: CASSGEGAGTDTQYF. The CDR3 bases are TGTGCCAGTAGTGGCGAGGGGGCAGGGACAGATACGCAGTATTTT.

V and J are TRBV6-1 and TRBJ1-1; no definite D call. V lost 2 bases to trimming and J lost 1 base, with 8 bases between them. The CDR3 length is 14 residues. Germline V CDR1 and CDR2: MNHNS, SASEGT. The CDR3 here is CASSEFTRNTEAFF. The CDR3 nucleotides read TGTGCCAGCAGTGAATTTACGAGGAACACTGAAGCTTTCTTT.

The V call is TRBV6-5, the J call TRBJ2-5; 11 nucleotides align to TRBD1. After removal of 6 bases from V and 4 bases from J, the junction contained 4 bases not matched to a gene. CDR3 length: 14 amino acids. Germline values: CDR1 MNHEY, CDR2 SVGAGI. CDR3 protein: CASRDRGLGETQYF. DNA of the CDR3: TGTGCCAGCAGGGACAGGGGGCTAGGAGAGACCCAGTACTTC.